The 18 T cell receptor beta chains given below trace back to one sample, sequenced in a study of identical twins. Via MiXCR, TCRdb re-called the 5' RACE reads, giving one row per CDR3 protein. Among around 530,000 distinct CDR3 sequences, about 15% were seen once, and the ten largest hold roughly 0.46%. This sample was also put to use in a study of yellow fever vaccine responses in identical twins.

Sequenced: CD4+ T cells sorted from blood. All receptors derive from a woman under 30 in good health.

CDR3 residues: CASSGMTALSYNEQFF. For the CDR3, the DNA is TGTGCCAGCAGCGGAATGACAGCACTCTCCTACAATGAGCAGTTCTTC. The rearrangement joins TRBV6-2 or TRBV6-3 to TRBJ2-1; tentative D call: TRBD1 (5 bases). The CDR3 length is 16 residues. Germline assignment: CDR1 MNHEY and CDR2 SVGEGT. V gave up 6 bases and J gave up 0 bases, with 15 bases separating them.

This clonotype was counted only a few times. This chain connects TRBV6-5 to TRBJ1-5; TRBD1 aligns across 7 bases. The V and J ends lost 4 bases and 6 bases, in that order; junction bases with no gene match: 6. The CDR3 is made up of 14 amino acids. The germline gives CDR1 MNHEY, CDR2 SVGAGI. In nucleotides, the CDR3 is TGTGCCAGCAGTTTGACAGGGACCAGTCAGCCCCAGCATTTT. Amino acid sequence: CASSLTGTSQPQHF.

This chain connects TRBV5-8 to TRBJ2-1; D is unclear. This CDR3 is built from 13 residues. Germline V gives CDR1 SGHTS, CDR2 YDEGEE. V was shortened by 1 base and J by 8 bases, with 10 bases between the two germline ends. In DNA form, the CDR3 reads TGTGCCAGCAGCTTGCTTGCCGGTCATGAGCAGTTCTTC. Translation gives CASSLLAGHEQFF. Using reference TRBV5-8 and TRBJ2-1 for the parts outside the CDR3, the full variable domain is EAGVTQSPTHLIKTRGQQATLRCSPISGHTSVYWYQQALGLGLQFLLWYDEGEERNRGNFPPRFSGRQFPNYSSELNVNALELEDSALYLCASSLLAGHEQFFGPGTRLTVL.

This clonotype was recorded a few times. The chain couples TRBV27 to TRBJ2-1, with D unresolved. V was clipped by 0 bases and J by 5 bases, with 11 bases between them. The CDR3 totals 15 residues. Germline V gives CDR1 MNHEY, CDR2 SMNVEV (reference sequence). The CDR3 DNA follows: TGTGCCAGCAGTTTATCTTCCGTGCCCGACAATGAGCAGTTCTTC. Translating gives CASSLSSVPDNEQFF.

This clonotype was seen only a few times. The chain recombines TRBV27 with TRBJ2-3; D is uncertain. CDR3 length equals 16 residues. Per germline, CDR1 MNHEY and CDR2 SMNVEV (reference sequence). V was cut by 5 bases and J by 1 base, with 16 bases left in between. The CDR3 sequence is CASSTTLRAGTDTQYF. The CDR3 region has the DNA TGTGCCAGCAGTACGACCCTTCGAGCCGGCACAGATACGCAGTATTTT.

This clonotype occurred a few times. This sequence joins TRBV18 and TRBJ2-5; D gene uncertain. This CDR3 region has 15 residues. The germline V gene encodes CDR1 KGHSH and CDR2 LQKENI. Trimming took 3 bases from V and 2 from J, leaving 13 bases between them. The chain's CDR3 is CASSPSQTSQETQYF. CDR3 nucleotides: TGTGCCAGCTCACCGTCGCAGACATCTCAAGAGACCCAGTACTTC.

This clonotype has more than one count but fewer than ten. This chain connects TRBV7-8 to TRBJ2-1; 8 bases line up with TRBD2. This CDR3 has 16 residues. Per germline, CDR1 SGHVS and CDR2 FQNEAQ. V gave up 3 bases and J gave up 9 bases; unmatched junction bases: 13. The CDR3: CASSFQPGLGGAEQFF. As DNA, the CDR3 is TGTGCCAGCAGCTTCCAACCGGGACTAGGAGGGGCTGAGCAGTTCTTC.

This clonotype has more than one count but fewer than ten. The chain employs TRBV20-1 and TRBJ2-5, with TRBD1 matching over 7 bases. V was pared by 1 base and J by 5 bases, with 13 bases of the junction left unmatched. Germline-derived CDR1 and CDR2 are DFQATT and SNEGSKA (reference sequence). This CDR3 spans 16 amino acids. The CDR3 DNA is TGCAGTGCTAGAGGTCCTGCGCCCTTCAGGGGGGAGACCCAGTACTTC. Translated, it gives CSARGPAPFRGETQYF.

V and J are TRBV29-1 and TRBJ2-3; 7 nucleotides match TRBD1. The CDR3 has 14 residues. V lost 5 bases, J lost 1 base, and 6 bases stayed unmatched. Looked up from germline, CDR1 is SQVTM and CDR2 is ANQGSEA. CDR3 coding DNA: TGCAGCGTTCGACAGGGTTCCGGCACAGATACGCAGTATTTT. Its protein product is CSVRQGSGTDTQYF.

The chain links TRBV20-1 to TRBJ2-5, with 12 bases fitting TRBD1. The J segment lost 5 bases and the V segment lost 7 bases, leaving 5 bases of the junction unmatched. Germline V gene data show CDR1 as DFQATT and CDR2 as SNEGSKA (reference sequence). This CDR3 comprises 13 residues. The DNA of the CDR3 is TGCAGTGGGGACAGGGGGCCGGGGGAGACCCAGTACTTC. It codes for CSGDRGPGETQYF.

This clonotype occurred many times. This chain links TRBV12-3 or TRBV12-4 with TRBJ2-3; 9 bases match TRBD1. CDR3 length: 17 residues. The junction had 11 bases not matched to a gene; V was cut back by 4 bases and J by 3 bases. The DNA of the CDR3 is TGTGCCAGCAGTTCTCCGGACAGGGGAAAAGGGACAGATACGCAGTATTTT. Its translation: CASSSPDRGKGTDTQYF.

This clonotype was seen more than once but under ten times. V is TRBV7-3 and J is TRBJ2-1, with D perhaps matching TRBD1 or TRBD2 (5 bases each). V gave up 2 bases and J gave up 2 bases, with 13 bases separating them. This CDR3 is built from 16 residues. Germline CDR1 reads SGHTA; CDR2 reads FQGTGA. The CDR3 here is CASSLAPGAAYNEQFF. CDR3 nucleotides: TGTGCCAGCAGCTTAGCGCCCGGGGCCGCCTACAATGAGCAGTTCTTC.

This clonotype was picked up a small number of times. The rearrangement links TRBV2 to TRBJ2-1, with 9 bases aligning to TRBD1. The CDR3 is 16 amino acids. Trimming at V came to 5 bases and at J to 1 base, leaving 6 bases not matched to a gene. CDR1 is SNHLY and CDR2 is FYNNEI in the germline V gene. CDR3 in amino acids: CASSTQGAGSYNEQFF. The CDR3 DNA is TGTGCCAGCAGTACACAGGGGGCCGGTTCCTACAATGAGCAGTTCTTC.

There are a few counts of this clonotype. The rearrangement joins TRBV2 to TRBJ1-6, with 9 nucleotides matching TRBD1. Looked up from germline, CDR1 is SNHLY and CDR2 is FYNNEI. The length of the CDR3 is 15 residues. V lost 6 bases, J lost 6 bases, and 6 bases stayed unmatched. CDR3 nucleotides: TGTGCCAGCAGGTGGGACAGGGAGGCTAATTCACCCCTCCACTTT. Translated, it gives CASRWDREANSPLHF. The full variable domain, rest sourced from reference TRBV2 and TRBJ1-6, is EPEVTQTPSHQVTQMGQEVILRCVPISNHLYFYWYRQILGQKVEFLVSFYNNEISEKSEIFDDQFSVERPDGSNFTLKIRSTKLEDSAMYFCASRWDREANSPLHFGNGTRLTVT.

This clonotype was counted between two and nine times. The genes are TRBV20-1 and TRBJ2-7; 13 bases agree with TRBD2. The CDR3 consists of 17 residues. CDR1 is DFQATT and CDR2 is SNEGSKA in the germline V gene (reference sequence). Unmatched junction bases numbered 11, after V lost 2 bases and J lost 4 bases. This CDR3 is CSARSTTSGGDPYEQYV. The DNA of the CDR3 is TGCAGTGCTAGAAGTACAACTAGCGGGGGGGATCCGTACGAGCAGTACGTC.

In this sample, this clonotype turned up a few times. The V and J genes are TRBV11-2 and TRBJ2-1; 9 bases are a match to TRBD1. In germline, CDR1 is SGHAT, CDR2 FQNNGV. This CDR3 contains 14 residues. Trimming took 8 bases from V and 6 from J; bases not matched to a gene: 8. The CDR3, as DNA: TGTGCCAGCTGTAGGGGACAGGGATGCAATGAGCAGTTCTTC. This gives the protein CASCRGQGCNEQFF.

The sample holds many counts of this clonotype. V and J are TRBV5-1 and TRBJ1-1, with D uncertain. V gave up 4 bases and J gave up 3 bases, with 13 bases separating them. This CDR3 comprises 14 residues. CDR1 and CDR2 from the germline V gene are SGHRS and YFSETQ. The chain's CDR3 is CASSPTQLYTEAFF. In DNA, the CDR3 is TGCGCCAGCAGCCCGACACAGTTATACACTGAAGCTTTCTTT.

The chain combines TRBV12-3 or TRBV12-4 with TRBJ1-5, with 11 bases identical to TRBD1. The CDR3 is 12 residues long. J was trimmed by 10 bases and V by 7 bases; bases with no gene match: 3. CDR3 nucleotide sequence: TGTGCCAGCAACGGACAGGGGGCCCCCCAGCATTTT. Encoded protein: CASNGQGAPQHF.